These 24 T cell receptor beta chains originate from one sample sequenced in a study of blood T cell repertoires in COVID-19. Generated by immunoSEQ multiplex PCR, the TCRdb table keeps only in-frame clones and is missing some. The sample gives roughly 100,000 clones, about 85% of which show up once; approximately 3.1% is in the top ten. The material sequenced was peripheral blood. These receptors were obtained from a man aged 50 to 60 in a cohort sampled during active COVID-19.

CDR3: CASSPYSSGGAYNEQFF. The CDR3 nucleotides are TGTGCCAGCAGCCCGTACTCAAGCGGGGGGGCTTACAATGAGCAGTTCTTC. The chain carries TRBV4-2 and TRBJ2-1, with 10 nucleotides matching TRBD2. Looked up from germline, CDR1 is LGHNA and CDR2 is YNFKEQ. Unmatched junction bases numbered 10, after V lost 4 bases and J lost 4 bases. CDR3 length equals 17 residues.

J is TRBJ2-7 and V is TRBV18, with D hard to call. Trimming took off 3 bases at V and 6 bases at J, with 12 bases between the two ends. The CDR3 extends over 13 amino acids. The germline V gene has CDR1 KGHSH and CDR2 LQKENI. DNA for the CDR3: TGTGCCAGCTCACCTCCCGCGCCTCTCGAGCAGTACTTC. Amino acid sequence: CASSPPAPLEQYF.

This rearrangement joins TRBV6-5 to TRBJ2-3, with D unresolved. CDR1 MNHEY and CDR2 SVGAGI come from the germline V gene. Trimming stripped 5 bases from V and 8 bases from J, with 14 bases between. The CDR3 totals 13 residues. CDR3 nucleotide sequence: TGTGCCAGCAGTCCGCCCTCTAGGCCTACGCAGTATTTT. Encoded protein: CASSPPSRPTQYF.

The chain recombines TRBV11-2 with TRBJ2-6; no clear D gene. Germline V lookup: CDR1 SGHAT, CDR2 FQNNGV. The CDR3 is made up of 18 amino acids. V lost 5 bases and J lost 0, with 17 bases in between. The CDR3: CASSAVGQKSSGANVLTF. Written as DNA, the CDR3 is TGTGCCAGCAGCGCCGTGGGCCAAAAGAGCTCTGGGGCCAACGTCCTGACTTTC.

The chain joins TRBV10-1 to TRBJ1-2; a weak D match, TRBD1 (5 bases). V gave up 0 bases and J gave up 1 base, with 9 bases separating them. The CDR3 is made up of 15 amino acids. The germline CDR1 and CDR2 sequences are WNHNN and SYGVQD (reference sequence). The CDR3 DNA is TGCGCCAGCAGTGAGTCGACCGGGGGTAACTATGGCTACACCTTC. It codes for CASSESTGGNYGYTF.

The gene calls are TRBV12-3 or TRBV12-4 and TRBJ2-5; tentatively, D is TRBD1 (5 bases). V lost 4 bases, J lost 7 bases, and 7 bases lay in between. The CDR3 is made up of 11 amino acids. CDR3 coding DNA: TGTGCCAGCAGTTCCCAGGGGACCCAGTACTTC. Amino acids: CASSSQGTQYF.

The chain uses TRBV4-1 and TRBJ2-7; no reliable D call. Germline CDR1 reads MGHRA; CDR2 reads YSYEKL. The CDR3 totals 17 residues. V lost 4 bases and J 0 bases, leaving 19 bases between the germline ends. The CDR3 bases are TGCGCCAGCAGCCTTGTCCCGATCACAGAGACCTCCTACGAGCAGTACTTC. Protein sequence: CASSLVPITETSYEQYF.

This rearrangement joins TRBV19 to TRBJ1-2; D remains unclear. V dropped 7 bases and J dropped 4 bases, with 13 bases sitting between them. Looked up from germline, CDR1 is LNHDA and CDR2 is SQIVND (reference sequence). This CDR3 is built from 13 residues. As DNA, the CDR3 is TGTGCCAGTAACAAAGCGGTGGGCTATGGCTACACCTTC. Translating gives CASNKAVGYGYTF.

This chain connects TRBV5-5 to TRBJ2-3; D is unresolved. V was cut by 2 bases and J by 2 bases, with 12 bases left in between. Germline values: CDR1 SGHKS, CDR2 YYEKEE (reference sequence). The CDR3 is 15 amino acids. CDR3 region: CASSLSLRTTDTQYF. In DNA, the CDR3 is TGTGCCAGCAGCTTAAGTCTCAGAACCACAGATACGCAGTATTTT.

V is TRBV2 and J is TRBJ1-4; possible D gene TRBD1, 6 bases. V lost 4 bases, J lost 8 bases, and 14 bases lay in between. The CDR3 is made up of 14 amino acids. Germline-derived CDR1 and CDR2 are SNHLY and FYNNEI. The CDR3 sequence is CASSVQGRGEKLFF. The CDR3 nucleotides read TGTGCCAGCAGTGTACAGGGACGTGGGGAAAAACTGTTTTTT.

The V call is TRBV11-2, the J call TRBJ2-7; D possibly corresponds to TRBD2 (6 bases). Per the germline V gene, CDR1 is SGHAT and CDR2 is FQNNGV. The CDR3 length is 14 residues. The V and J ends lost 0 bases and 2 bases respectively, with 8 bases between them. This CDR3 reads CASSLERGAYEQYV. The CDR3 DNA is TGTGCCAGCAGCTTAGAGCGGGGAGCCTACGAGCAGTACGTC.

The chain links TRBV7-9 to TRBJ2-1; 8 bases match TRBD2. Germline V gene lookup returns CDR1 SEHNR and CDR2 FQNEAQ (reference sequence). V shed 6 bases, J shed 5 bases, and the junction held 15 bases outside the gene matches. The length of the CDR3 is 17 residues. CDR3 DNA sequence: TGTGCCAGCAGTTTAACCCAAGGGACTAGTTTCGACAATGAGCAGTTCTTC. It yields the protein CASSLTQGTSFDNEQFF. The full variable domain, completed using reference TRBV7-9 and TRBJ2-1, is DTGVSQNPRHKITKRGQNVTFRCDPISEHNRLYWYRQTLGQGPEFLTYFQNEAQLEKSRLLSDRFSAERPKGSFSTLEIQRTEQGDSAMYLCASSLTQGTSFDNEQFFGPGTRLTVL.

The gene calls are TRBV3-1 (or the pseudogene TRBV3-2) and TRBJ2-3; D perhaps matches TRBD2 (6 bases). V was trimmed by 6 bases and J by 3 bases, leaving 10 bases between them. CDR1 and CDR2 (germline): LGHDT, YNNKEL (reference sequence). The CDR3 loop spans 13 amino acids. The DNA of the CDR3 is TGTGCCAGCAGTTCTCGGGGGACAGATACGCAGTATTTT. It encodes CASSSRGTDTQYF.

The table lists this clone with a few counts. The chain combines TRBV6-5 with TRBJ2-5, with 13 bases fitting TRBD2. Germline V gene sequence: CDR1 MNHEY, CDR2 SVGAGI. Trimming at V came to 3 bases and at J to 5 bases, leaving 6 bases not matched to a gene. CDR3 length: 16 residues. The CDR3 sequence: CASSYRRTSGGETQYF. DNA for the CDR3: TGTGCCAGCAGTTATCGTCGGACTAGCGGGGGTGAGACCCAGTACTTC.

The genes are TRBV5-5 and TRBJ2-3; a weak D match, TRBD1 (6 bases). Trimming cost V 2 bases and J 2 bases, with 9 bases left between them. The germline gives CDR1 SGHKS, CDR2 YYEKEE (reference sequence). The CDR3 is 14 amino acids. Here the CDR3 DNA reads TGTGCCAGCAGCTTAGGGGGATTCACAGATACGCAGTATTTT. Its protein product is CASSLGGFTDTQYF.

The chain has TRBV11-3 and TRBJ2-5, with TRBD2 matching 7 bases. Germline-derived CDR1 and CDR2 are SGHNT and YENEEA. Unmatched junction bases numbered 14, after V lost 1 base and J lost 6 bases. The CDR3 extends over 17 amino acids. The CDR3 loop reads CASSLGAGLVGPKTQYF. As DNA, the CDR3 is TGTGCCAGCAGCTTAGGCGCCGGACTAGTGGGCCCCAAGACCCAGTACTTC.

V is TRBV5-6 and J is TRBJ2-3; tentatively, D is TRBD2 (6 bases). The germline V gene encodes CDR1 SGHDT and CDR2 YYEEEE. CDR3 length: 17 residues. V lost 0 bases to trimming and J lost 1 base, with 15 bases between them. CDR3 coding DNA: TGTGCCAGCAGCTTGGGCCCTTTGGCGGGACGCACAGATACGCAGTATTTT. Translated, it gives CASSLGPLAGRTDTQYF.

The chain has TRBV2 and TRBJ2-2; TRBD2 matches at 9 bases. Germline V gene data show CDR1 as SNHLY and CDR2 as FYNNEI. This CDR3 spans 16 amino acids. J gave up 6 bases and V 7 bases, and 12 bases lay outside the gene matches. CDR3 DNA: TGTGCCAGCACCCCTCGGGGCGGGGGGGCCTCCGGGGAGCTGTTTTTT. It is translated as CASTPRGGGASGELFF.

This clone came up once. The rearrangement links TRBV6-5 to TRBJ1-6, with D tentatively TRBD1 (6 bases). The CDR3 loop spans 13 amino acids. V lost 6 bases, J lost 7 bases, and 10 bases lay in between. Germline V gene sequence: CDR1 MNHEY, CDR2 SVGAGI. The CDR3 region has the DNA TGTGCCAGCAGCAAGACAGGCAATTCACCCCTCCACTTT. Residues: CASSKTGNSPLHF.

V and J are TRBV3-1 (or the pseudogene TRBV3-2) and TRBJ1-5, with 8 bases fitting TRBD1. Per germline, CDR1 LGHDT and CDR2 YNNKEL (reference sequence). The trim removed 3 bases at V and 0 bases at J, leaving 1 base unmatched. This CDR3 has 15 residues. DNA of the CDR3: TGTGCCAGCAGCCACGGGACAGGTAGCAATCAGCCCCAGCATTTT. It encodes CASSHGTGSNQPQHF.

V is TRBV3-1 (or the pseudogene TRBV3-2) and J is TRBJ1-2; 9 bases match TRBD1. Germline trimming cut 4 bases from V and 6 bases from J; bases unmatched to any gene: 6. The germline CDR1 and CDR2 sequences are LGHDT and YNNKEL (reference sequence). CDR3 length: 14 amino acids. The CDR3 DNA sequence: TGTGCCAGCAGCCCACGTACAGGGGGCGATGGCTACACCTTC. Protein: CASSPRTGGDGYTF.

V usage is TRBV5-6 and J usage is TRBJ2-7; D uncertain. The germline V and J ends were trimmed by 4 bases and 1 base, with 12 bases remaining between them. Per the germline V gene, CDR1 is SGHDT and CDR2 is YYEEEE. The CDR3 is made up of 14 amino acids. Here the CDR3 reads CASSPYGESYEQYF. The DNA of the CDR3 is TGTGCCAGCAGCCCCTACGGTGAATCCTACGAGCAGTACTTC.

The rearrangement joins TRBV5-6 to TRBJ2-7; 8 nucleotides align to TRBD2. V dropped 5 bases and J dropped 2; count of bases not matched to a gene: 6. Germline V gene data show CDR1 as SGHDT and CDR2 as YYEEEE. The CDR3 runs 14 residues. The CDR3 nucleotides read TGTGCCAGCAGGAAACTAGCGGAGCCCTACGAGCAGTACTTC. Translation gives CASRKLAEPYEQYF.

The V and J genes are TRBV5-5 and TRBJ2-1; maybe TRBD2 (7 bases). V gave up 0 bases and J gave up 7 bases, with 17 bases separating them. The CDR3 consists of 16 residues. The germline CDR1 and CDR2 sequences are SGHKS and YYEKEE (reference sequence). CDR3 nucleotides: TGTGCCAGCAGCTTGGATTTGCGGGGGCCAAGGAATGAGCAGTTCTTC. It encodes CASSLDLRGPRNEQFF.